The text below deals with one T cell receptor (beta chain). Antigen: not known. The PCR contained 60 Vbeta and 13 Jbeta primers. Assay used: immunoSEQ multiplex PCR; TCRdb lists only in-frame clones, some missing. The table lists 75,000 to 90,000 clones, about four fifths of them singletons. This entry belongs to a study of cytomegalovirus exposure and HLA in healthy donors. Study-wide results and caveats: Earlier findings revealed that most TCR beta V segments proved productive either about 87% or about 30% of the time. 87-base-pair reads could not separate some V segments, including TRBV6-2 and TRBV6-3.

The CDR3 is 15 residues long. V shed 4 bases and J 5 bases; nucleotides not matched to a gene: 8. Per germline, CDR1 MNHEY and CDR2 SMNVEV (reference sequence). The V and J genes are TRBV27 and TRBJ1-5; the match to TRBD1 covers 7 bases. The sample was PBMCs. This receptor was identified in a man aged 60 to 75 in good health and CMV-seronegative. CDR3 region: CASSYKGAEDQPQHF. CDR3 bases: TGTGCCAGCAGTTATAAGGGGGCCGAAGATCAGCCCCAGCATTTT.